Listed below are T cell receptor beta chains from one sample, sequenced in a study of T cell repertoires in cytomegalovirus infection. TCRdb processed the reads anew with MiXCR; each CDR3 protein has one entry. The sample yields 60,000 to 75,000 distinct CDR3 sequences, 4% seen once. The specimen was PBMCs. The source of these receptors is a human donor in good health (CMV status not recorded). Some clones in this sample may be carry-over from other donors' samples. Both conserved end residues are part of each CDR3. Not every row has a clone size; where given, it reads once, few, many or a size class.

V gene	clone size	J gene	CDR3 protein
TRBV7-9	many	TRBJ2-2	CASLSSGTTHTGELFF
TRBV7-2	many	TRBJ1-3	CASSLKRQSASGNTIYF
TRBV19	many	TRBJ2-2	CASSNQGGGELFF
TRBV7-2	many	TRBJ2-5	CASSGSGARQETQYF
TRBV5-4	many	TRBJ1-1	CASSVQQGATTEAFF
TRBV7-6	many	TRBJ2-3	CASSLNGKDTQYF
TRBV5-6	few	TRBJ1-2	CASSHEVRSYYGYTF
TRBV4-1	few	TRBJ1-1	CASSQVGQGRSEAFF
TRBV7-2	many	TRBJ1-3	CASSSTGPSGNTIYF
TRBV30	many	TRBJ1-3	CACLPPGSSGNTIYF
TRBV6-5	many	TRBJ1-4	CASSYSIQLYEKLFF
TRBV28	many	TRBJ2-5	CASSSGQAETQYF
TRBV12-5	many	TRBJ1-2	CASGLDGGPNYGYTF
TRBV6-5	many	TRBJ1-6	CASSYSRQTPNSPLHF
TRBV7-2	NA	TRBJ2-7	CASSLSGGPLYEQYF
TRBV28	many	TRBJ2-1	CASSFRDQIYNEQFF
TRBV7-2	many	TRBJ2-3	CASSLGASTDTQYF
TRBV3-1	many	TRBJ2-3	CASSQDRGLNTDTQYF
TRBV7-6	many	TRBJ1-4	CASSLDSNEKLFF
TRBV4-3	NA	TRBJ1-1	CASSQDAGAWTEAFF
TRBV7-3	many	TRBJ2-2	CASSLLNTGELFF
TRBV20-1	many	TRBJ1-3	CSARPGAGNTIYF
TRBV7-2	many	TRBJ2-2	CASSSALGNTGELFF
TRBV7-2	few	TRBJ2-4	CASSLTGTINIQYF
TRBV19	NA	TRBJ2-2	CASRQTGTSTGELFF
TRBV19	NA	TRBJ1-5	CASSMPGQGWQPQHF
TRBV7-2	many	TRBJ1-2	CASSLEVQGGYTF
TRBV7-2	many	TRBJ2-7	CASSARPASGGSYEQYF
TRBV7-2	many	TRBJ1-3	CASSFWGRKGNTIYF
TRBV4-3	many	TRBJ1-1	CASSLLITGPLTNTEAFF
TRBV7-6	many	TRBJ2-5	CASSTPSGVRETQYF
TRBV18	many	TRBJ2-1	CASSPRTGSYNEQFF
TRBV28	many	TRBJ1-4	CASSFGTGGGEKLFF
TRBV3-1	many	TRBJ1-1	CASSQTDRFGEAFF
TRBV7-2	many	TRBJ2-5	CASSITGTGKETQYF
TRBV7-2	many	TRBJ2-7	CASSLGLAGEQYF
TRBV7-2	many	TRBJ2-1	CASSLDQSSYNEQFF
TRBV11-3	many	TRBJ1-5	CASSPKQPQHF
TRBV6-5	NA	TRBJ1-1	CASSYHQGATEAFF
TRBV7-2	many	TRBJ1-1	CASSLKRGTTEAFF
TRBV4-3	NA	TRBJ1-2	CASSQDRGRGYTF
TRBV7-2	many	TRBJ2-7	CASSSLSEQYF
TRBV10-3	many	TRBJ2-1	CAISPRGAEDEQFF
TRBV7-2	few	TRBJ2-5	CASSLGPTQYF
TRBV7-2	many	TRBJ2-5	CASNTGGVQTQYF
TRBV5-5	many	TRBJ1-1	CASSSGVTTEAFF
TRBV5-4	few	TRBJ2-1	CASSLELAGNEQFF
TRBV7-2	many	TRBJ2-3	CASRPYPSGAYTDTQYF
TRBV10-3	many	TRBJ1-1	CAISPGMNTEAFF
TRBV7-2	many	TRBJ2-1	CASRPVGLNEQFF
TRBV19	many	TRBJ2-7	CASSHQRGAYEQYF
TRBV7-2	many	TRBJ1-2	CASSTLGRWVEGYTF
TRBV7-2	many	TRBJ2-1	CASSPRSAYSYNEQFF
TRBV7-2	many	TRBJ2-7	CASSLERARGAYEQYF
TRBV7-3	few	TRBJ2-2	CASSLPSGTGELFF
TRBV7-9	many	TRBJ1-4	CASSRDRSPIEKLFF
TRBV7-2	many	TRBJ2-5	CASSLVRETQYF
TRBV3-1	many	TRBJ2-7	CASSQEQRGTYEQYF
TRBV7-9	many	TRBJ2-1	CASSHPPAAGGSEQFF